This T cell receptor (beta chain) derives from a study of control samples from healthy donors and cancer patients. Some clones are missing from TCRdb's copy, which holds only in-frame ones; the method was immunoSEQ multiplex PCR. The sample includes about 110,000 clones, roughly 91% of them seen just once. With V trimmed by 5 bases and J by 5 bases, 8 bases remained unmatched. Germline V lookup: CDR1 GTSNPN, CDR2 SVGIG (reference sequence). The CDR3 is 14 amino acids. The sequencing sample was made of blood. The receptor comes from a woman aged 45-65 years in good health. V gene TRBV30 combines with J gene TRBJ1-5, with TRBD1 matching over 8 bases. As DNA, the CDR3 is TGTGCCTGGCTATTTGGACAGGGAGATCAGCCCCAGCATTTT. This translates into CAWLFGQGDQPQHF.